Below are 32 T cell receptor beta chains sequenced from a single sample in a study of T cells in Graves' hyperthyroidism and ophthalmopathy. The CDR3 regions of TCR beta were amplified from RNA transcripts. The HTBI primer set drove a first-round RT-PCR of the TCR CDR3. TCRdb recomputed calls from the multiplex PCR reads with MiXCR, one row per CDR3 protein. The data contain a few hundred thousand distinct CDR3 sequences, roughly 15% of them seen just once; the ten biggest clones take up roughly 20%. Input material: blood. These TCRs come from a woman aged 60-70 years with Graves' ophthalmopathy.

The rearrangement uses TRBV19 and TRBJ2-7, with 7 bases aligning to TRBD1. This CDR3 comprises 15 residues. The germline V gene encodes CDR1 LNHDA and CDR2 SQIVND (reference sequence). J was trimmed by 3 bases and V by 4 bases; bases with no gene match: 9. This chain's CDR3 is CASSTGAGGDYEQYF. DNA of the CDR3: TGTGCCAGTAGTACCGGGGCAGGGGGAGACTACGAGCAGTACTTC.

This clonotype appeared many times. V and J are TRBV20-1 and TRBJ2-1; 13 positions match TRBD2. This CDR3 spans 15 amino acids. CDR1 DFQATT and CDR2 SNEGSKA come from the germline V gene (reference sequence). V was pared by 0 bases and J by 9 bases, with 5 bases of the junction left unmatched. The CDR3 nucleotides read TGCAGTGCTAGAGATAGGAGACTAGCGGGAGGTGAGCAGTTCTTC. Translating it yields CSARDRRLAGGEQFF.

This clonotype was recorded many times. The gene calls are TRBV20-1 and TRBJ1-1; 7 nucleotides line up with TRBD1. CDR1 and CDR2 from the germline V gene are DFQATT and SNEGSKA (reference sequence). CDR3 length: 12 residues. The CDR3 here is CSRGGLSTEAFF. In DNA form, the CDR3 reads TGCAGCAGGGGGGGCCTGAGCACTGAAGCTTTCTTT.

This clonotype was detected ten times or more. The chain links TRBV28 to TRBJ2-7, with D unclear. CDR3 length: 13 amino acids. Trimming cost V 5 bases and J 3 bases, with 11 bases left between them. Germline-derived CDR1 and CDR2 are MDHEN and SYDVKM. The CDR3: CASSLVNNYEQYF. CDR3 in DNA: TGTGCCAGCAGTCTAGTCAACAACTACGAGCAGTACTTC.

The rearrangement links TRBV12-3 or TRBV12-4 to TRBJ2-7; no clear D. The CDR3 consists of 14 residues. The germline V and J ends were trimmed by 5 bases and 6 bases, with 17 bases remaining between them. CDR3 DNA: TGTGCCAGCAGTCCCTGGGCCGTTTCGGGCGAGCAGTACTTC. Amino acids: CASSPWAVSGEQYF.

This clonotype was seen more than once but under ten times. The V call is TRBV12-3 or TRBV12-4, the J call TRBJ2-1, with 7 nucleotides matching TRBD2. The CDR3 length is 14 residues. V shed 3 bases, J shed 10 bases, and the junction held 9 bases outside the gene matches. CDR3 region: CASSFRAGAGEQFF. The CDR3 coding sequence is TGTGCCAGCAGTTTTAGGGCGGGAGCGGGGGAGCAGTTCTTC.

At least ten counts were recorded for this clonotype. The chain has TRBV5-1 and TRBJ1-1, with no clear D. V lost 6 bases and J 3 bases, leaving 12 bases between the germline ends. CDR1 is SGHRS and CDR2 is YFSETQ in the germline V gene. CDR3 length: 13 amino acids. CDR3 residues: CASKVREDTEAFF. CDR3 sequence (DNA): TGCGCCAGCAAGGTTAGGGAGGACACTGAAGCTTTCTTT.

In its sample, this clonotype was seen many times. The rearrangement uses TRBV4-1 and TRBJ2-1, with 9 bases aligning to TRBD2. Germline CDR1 reads MGHRA; CDR2 reads YSYEKL. This CDR3 contains 17 residues. The trim removed 4 bases at V and 3 bases at J, leaving 10 bases unmatched. In DNA, the CDR3 is TGCGCCAGCAGCCGAACCCCGACTAGCGGAAACTACAATGAGCAGTTCTTC. It is translated as CASSRTPTSGNYNEQFF.

This clonotype was seen many times. This chain links TRBV12-3 or TRBV12-4 with TRBJ2-3; 12 bases fit TRBD2. V was pared by 5 bases and J by 5 bases, with 5 bases of the junction left unmatched. This CDR3 has 15 amino acids. CDR3 sequence reads: CASSLRGLAGDTQYF. CDR3 in DNA: TGTGCCAGCAGTCTCAGGGGACTAGCGGGAGATACGCAGTATTTT.

The chain recombines TRBV12-3 or TRBV12-4 with TRBJ2-1, with 7 bases that match TRBD2. This CDR3 has 14 residues. V was clipped by 3 bases and J by 5 bases; unmatched bases: 4. This chain's CDR3 is CASSFIREDNEQFF. The CDR3 nucleotides read TGTGCCAGCAGTTTTATCCGGGAGGACAATGAGCAGTTCTTC.

This clonotype showed up many times. This chain connects TRBV28 to TRBJ2-7; 7 nucleotides agree with TRBD2. The CDR3 runs 17 residues. V lost 5 bases, J lost 2 bases, and 15 bases stayed unmatched. Germline V gene data show CDR1 as MDHEN and CDR2 as SYDVKM. The CDR3 protein is CASSAPSGGGNTYEQYF. CDR3 DNA: TGTGCCAGCAGTGCCCCTAGCGGAGGTGGTAATACCTACGAGCAGTACTTC.

This clonotype was counted a few times. This chain joins TRBV12-3 or TRBV12-4 and TRBJ2-2; TRBD2 might be the D (7 bases). Trimming removed 3 bases from V and 1 base from J, with 15 bases in between. CDR3 length: 17 residues. The CDR3 here is CASSLRGGGENTGELFF. CDR3 nucleotide sequence: TGTGCCAGCAGTTTGAGGGGAGGGGGGGAGAACACCGGGGAGCTGTTTTTT.

This clonotype has just a few counts. The chain links TRBV28 to TRBJ1-2; TRBD1 might be the D (5 bases). Germline loops: CDR1 MDHEN, CDR2 SYDVKM. The V end lost 6 bases, the J end lost 0 bases, and 11 bases lay between the germline ends. The CDR3 has 14 residues. The chain's CDR3 is CASRVGGSNYGYTF. The CDR3 nucleotides read TGTGCCAGCAGGGTCGGGGGATCTAACTATGGCTACACCTTC.

In this sample, this clonotype turned up a few times. The V and J genes are TRBV19 and TRBJ2-5; no definite D call. The CDR3 is 12 residues long. Germline assignment: CDR1 LNHDA and CDR2 SQIVND (reference sequence). Trimming shortened V by 5 bases and J by 2 bases, and 6 bases separated the two germline ends. The CDR3 coding sequence is TGTGCCAGTAGTCGCAGACAAGAGACCCAGTACTTC. Amino acid sequence: CASSRRQETQYF.

This clonotype was counted many times. The genes are TRBV28 and TRBJ2-7; tentative D call: TRBD1 (6 bases). Looked up from germline, CDR1 is MDHEN and CDR2 is SYDVKM. The CDR3 is made up of 13 amino acids. The V gene lost 6 bases and the J gene lost 2 bases, with 11 bases spanning the gap. CDR3 nucleotides: TGTGCCAGCAGCCCCGGGACACCCTACGAGCAGTACTTC. Encoded protein: CASSPGTPYEQYF.

This chain joins TRBV6-1 and TRBJ2-3; 7 nucleotides match TRBD1. With V trimmed by 4 bases and J by 7 bases, 14 bases remained unmatched. The CDR3 has 16 amino acids. CDR1 is MNHNS, CDR2 SASEGT, per germline. The CDR3 DNA sequence: TGTGCCAGCAGTGCTCCCAGGGGGAATTGGGATAATACGCAGTATTTT. Its translation is CASSAPRGNWDNTQYF.

The chain joins TRBV30 to TRBJ1-5, with a possible D match to TRBD1 (6 bases). The germline V gene encodes CDR1 GTSNPN and CDR2 SVGIG (reference sequence). The CDR3 contains 13 residues. V dropped 4 bases and J dropped 6 bases, with 13 bases sitting between them. The DNA of the CDR3 is TGTGCCTGGATAGAACAGGGAGTTCAGCCCCAGCATTTT. This codes for CAWIEQGVQPQHF.

This clonotype was counted a few times. The chain recombines TRBV7-9 with TRBJ2-1, with 11 positions matching TRBD1. V was clipped by 4 bases and J by 9 bases; unmatched bases: 5. The CDR3 contains 14 residues. Germline-derived CDR1 and CDR2 are SEHNR and FQNEAQ (reference sequence). CDR3 loop: CASSYGTGGGEQFF. The CDR3 region has the DNA TGTGCCAGCAGCTACGGGACAGGGGGAGGTGAGCAGTTCTTC. The complete variable domain, with remaining parts taken from reference TRBV7-9 and TRBJ2-1, reads DTGVSQNPRHKITKRGQNVTFRCDPISEHNRLYWYRQTLGQGPEFLTYFQNEAQLEKSRLLSDRFSAERPKGSFSTLEIQRTEQGDSAMYLCASSYGTGGGEQFFGPGTRLTVL.

V usage is TRBV6-1 and J usage is TRBJ1-4; D is ambiguous. Germline lookup yields CDR1 MNHNS and CDR2 SASEGT. The CDR3 runs to 12 residues. Deletions cut 6 bases from V and 6 bases from J, with 8 bases between. This CDR3 is CASSQRDEKLFF. DNA for the CDR3: TGTGCCAGCAGCCAACGGGATGAAAAACTGTTTTTT.

This clonotype was counted between two and nine times. The V and J genes are TRBV18 and TRBJ1-1; D is ambiguous. The germline V gene has CDR1 KGHSH and CDR2 LQKENI. The CDR3 loop spans 13 amino acids. V lost 3 bases and J lost 0, with 5 bases in between. The CDR3: CASSPEVNTEAFF. CDR3 coding DNA: TGTGCCAGCTCACCTGAGGTGAACACTGAAGCTTTCTTT.

Ten or more counts support this clonotype. This chain joins TRBV5-1 and TRBJ2-5; D might be TRBD1 or TRBD2, each matching 5 bases. The CDR3 consists of 12 residues. Between the trimmed V and J ends, which lost 2 bases and 5 bases, there was a span of 7 bases. Germline V gives CDR1 SGHRS, CDR2 YFSETQ. The CDR3 nucleotides are TGCGCCAGCAGCTTAGGGACGGAGACCCAGTACTTC. This encodes CASSLGTETQYF.

The chain is built from TRBV5-6 and TRBJ2-1; TRBD2 matches 12 bases. The CDR3 has 17 residues. With V trimmed by 0 bases and J by 7 bases, 8 bases remained unmatched. Germline assignment: CDR1 SGHDT and CDR2 YYEEEE. The CDR3 nucleotides are TGTGCCAGCAGCTTGGCTAGCGGGAGGGCCCCAGGGAATGAGCAGTTCTTC. Amino acid sequence: CASSLASGRAPGNEQFF.

In regard to this clonotype: A junction end diverges from the germline sequence, so it may reflect a read error. The chain combines TRBV12-3 or TRBV12-4 with TRBJ1-1, with D hard to call. The CDR3 totals 14 residues. The CDR3 reads CTSSLGNMNTEAFF. CDR3 DNA sequence: TGTACCAGCAGTTTAGGGAACATGAACACTGAAGCTTTCTTT.

In its sample, this clonotype was seen many times. The V gene is TRBV7-6, the J gene TRBJ2-1, with 7 bases fitting TRBD1. After removal of 5 bases from V and 9 bases from J, the junction contained 4 bases not matched to a gene. CDR1 is SGHVS, CDR2 FNYEAQ, per germline. The CDR3 sequence is 12 residues long. CDR3 in DNA: TGTGCCAGCAGCGGTGCAGGGGGTGAGCAGTTCTTC. Translation: CASSGAGGEQFF.

This clonotype appeared many times. This sequence joins TRBV12-3 or TRBV12-4 and TRBJ1-2; TRBD1 aligns across 9 bases. V lost 1 base and J lost 6; bases outside the gene matches: 9. This CDR3 is built from 16 residues. The CDR3 DNA sequence: TGTGCCAGCAGTTTAGGGTCCGATCGGACAGGGGATGGCTACACCTTC. This translates into CASSLGSDRTGDGYTF.

This clonotype was counted at least ten times. The rearrangement uses TRBV28 and TRBJ1-2; no firm D call. Germline V gives CDR1 MDHEN, CDR2 SYDVKM. V was clipped by 5 bases and J by 8 bases, with 15 bases between them. The CDR3 is made up of 13 amino acids. CDR3 DNA sequence: TGTGCCAGCAGTCCCTTACCCATGGGGGGCTACACCTTC. The encoded protein is CASSPLPMGGYTF.

This clonotype showed up just a few times. The CDR3 DNA reads TGTGCCATCAGTGAAACAGAGAACTATGGCTACACCTTC. Its protein is CAISETENYGYTF. The chain combines TRBV10-3 with TRBJ1-2; D unresolved. The CDR3 contains 13 residues. The V gene's germline CDR1 is ENHRY and CDR2 SYGVKD. Trimming shortened V by 3 bases and J by 2 bases, and 7 bases separated the two germline ends.

This clonotype appeared many times. The junction shows a germline mismatch at one end, possibly a read error. The chain carries TRBV2 and TRBJ2-5, with a tentative D call TRBD1 (6 bases). From germline, CDR1 is SNHLY and CDR2 FYNNEI. The CDR3 loop spans 12 amino acids. CDR3 sequence reads: CASSEGQGTQYF. The DNA of the CDR3 is TGTGCCAGCAGTGAGGGACAAGGGACCCAGTACTTC.

The chain joins TRBV19 to TRBJ1-1, with D possibly TRBD1 on 6 matching bases. The CDR3 is 15 amino acids. Deletions cut 3 bases from V and 4 bases from J, with 15 bases between. The germline V gene encodes CDR1 LNHDA and CDR2 SQIVND (reference sequence). This CDR3 is CASSMGGARGTEAFF. The CDR3 DNA is TGTGCCAGTAGTATGGGGGGGGCTCGAGGCACTGAAGCTTTCTTT.

This clonotype has a count of ten or more. V gene TRBV7-9 combines with J gene TRBJ1-6, with D possibly being TRBD1 (5 bases). The ends were cut back, 7 bases at V and 10 bases at J, with 26 bases in the middle. CDR1 is SEHNR, CDR2 FQNEAQ, per germline (reference sequence). The length of the CDR3 is 17 residues. The DNA of the CDR3 is TGTGCCAGCACCCCAGGGCAGACTTCGCAGTTCGGGTCACCCCTCCACTTT. Its protein is CASTPGQTSQFGSPLHF.

This clonotype came up many times. This sequence joins TRBV2 and TRBJ2-2, with D possibly matching TRBD2 (6 bases). Trimming left V 4 bases short and J 1 base short, with 16 bases between. Looked up from germline, CDR1 is SNHLY and CDR2 is FYNNEI. CDR3 length: 17 residues. The CDR3 reads CASSGLGSSGNTGELFF. CDR3 nucleotide sequence: TGTGCCAGCAGTGGCCTCGGGAGTAGCGGGAACACCGGGGAGCTGTTTTTT.

Ten or more counts support this clonotype. The chain carries TRBV29-1 and TRBJ2-7, with no clear D. Trimming stripped 7 bases from V and 6 bases from J, with 16 bases between. CDR1 SQVTM and CDR2 ANQGSEA come from the germline V gene. The CDR3 has 12 amino acids. CDR3 in DNA: TGCAGCGCCCTCCGGGCGTCCGGCGAGCAGTACTTC. This gives the protein CSALRASGEQYF.